This TCR beta chain was identified in a study of PD-L1 blockade in urothelial cancer. Study-wide background: The patients first took atezolizumab around 2014, receiving 1,200 mg intravenously every 3 weeks. Patients had been given 0 to 3 earlier chemotherapy regimens. The authors examined blood 3 weeks (second dose) and 6 weeks after treatment start.

The data were produced by immunoSEQ multiplex PCR, yet TCRdb's version contains in-frame clones alone and is incomplete. This table holds approximately 94,000 clones, more than 75% found once. Time point defined: pretreatment peripheral blood. The sequencing used PBMCs, collected around atezolizumab (anti-PD-L1) treatment. This TCR derives from a man aged 55 to 70 with urothelial cancer.

The CDR3 is CASSPGTAYTGELFF. The CDR3 coding sequence is TGTGCCAGCAGCCCCGGGACAGCGTACACCGGGGAGCTGTTTTTT. The chain couples TRBV7-9 to TRBJ2-2; 7 bases agree with TRBD1. Germline CDR1 reads SEHNR; CDR2 reads FQNEAQ (reference sequence). Unmatched junction bases numbered 6, after V lost 5 bases and J lost 3 bases. The CDR3 contains 15 residues.